Listed below are T cell receptor beta chains from one sample, sequenced in a study of neurological immune-mediated disorders. TCRdb recomputed calls from the 5' RACE reads with MiXCR, one row per CDR3 protein. The sample records roughly 76,000 distinct CDR3 sequences, 2.5% to 4% being singletons. Sequencing input: PBMCs. These receptors came from a woman in her forties or fifties with multiple sclerosis. CDR3s leave out the opening cysteine and the closing phenylalanine or tryptophan.

v_call	j_call	cdr3_aa
TRBV20-1	TRBJ2-7	SARGLRDEQY
TRBV12-3/TRBV12-4	TRBJ1-1	ASSLLVVRLDTEAF
TRBV6-6	TRBJ2-2	ASSYISSADTGELF
TRBV10-3	TRBJ1-3	AISDREVTGNTIY
TRBV9	TRBJ2-3	ASSLRTSGSTDTQY
TRBV20-1	TRBJ2-1	SALTGNEQF
TRBV7-2	TRBJ2-5	ASSNPPALFGPDSEETQY
TRBV20-1	TRBJ2-7	SARDYEQY
TRBV6-6	TRBJ2-1	ASSYAPREQF
TRBV20-1	TRBJ2-3	SAGVSTDTQY
TRBV20-1	TRBJ1-1	SEKGKGTTEAF
TRBV3-1	TRBJ2-1	ASSPRTSSNEQF
TRBV6-6	TRBJ1-1	ASSYVTALRAF
TRBV20-1	TRBJ1-2	SAKLTGTASGYT
TRBV7-6	TRBJ2-3	ASSRFATSTDTQY
TRBV5-1	TRBJ2-1	ASSGASTYNEQF
TRBV7-2	TRBJ2-1	ASSFSGSTFNEQF
TRBV10-3	TRBJ2-7	AITMTGSYEQY
TRBV5-1	TRBJ1-1	ASSLGTGNTEAF
TRBV5-1	TRBJ2-1	ASSSTSGGALFDEQF
TRBV11-2	TRBJ1-6	ASSPGSSPLH
TRBV4-3	TRBJ2-3	ASSQVLAGRGDTQY
TRBV7-2	TRBJ2-1	ASSETSGAYNEQF
TRBV5-1	TRBJ2-3	ASSETGHSTDTQY
TRBV20-1	TRBJ2-1	SAIGLAGGKRNEQF
TRBV20-1	TRBJ2-7	SARDGLAGAGEQY
TRBV2	TRBJ1-5	ASSLGYRGPPVRPQH
TRBV6-6	TRBJ1-6	ASSYSGDNSPLH
TRBV5-1	TRBJ2-3	ASSLAGDSTDTQY
TRBV7-2	TRBJ1-1	ASSLWTSDEAF
TRBV5-1	TRBJ2-5	ASSLQTGNQETQY
TRBV12-3/TRBV12-4	TRBJ1-1	ASSSRDRNTEAF
TRBV15	TRBJ2-7	DTSGENYEQY
TRBV12-3/TRBV12-4	TRBJ2-1	ASSYRPGLAGVKGEQF
TRBV6-2/TRBV6-3	TRBJ2-7	ASSYASAGEGYEQY
TRBV6-6	TRBJ1-3	ASSYTEEGNTIY
TRBV7-8	TRBJ1-1	ASSLARGYTEAF
TRBV6-1	TRBJ2-3	ASSETPRPGLAKRATQY
TRBV18	TRBJ1-1	ASSHSKPTEAF
TRBV20-1	TRBJ2-3	SASRGRQGLDTQY
TRBV12-3/TRBV12-4	TRBJ2-7	ASSTQGIYEQY
TRBV6-2/TRBV6-3	TRBJ2-5	ASSRDYGDQY
TRBV5-6	TRBJ2-5	ASSFGWASETQY
TRBV28	TRBJ2-7	ASSLLGGRNAYEQY
TRBV5-1	TRBJ2-5	ASSWAGTGGEETQY
TRBV20-1	TRBJ2-1	SAAFGDNEQF
TRBV5-6	TRBJ2-7	ASSMSGAAYEQY
TRBV27	TRBJ2-7	ASSTLAGGSYEQY
TRBV5-1	TRBJ2-3	ASRPGTGGLSTDTQY
TRBV14	TRBJ2-3	ASSSLGAGDTQY
TRBV10-3	TRBJ2-2	DMRKNTGELF
TRBV6-2/TRBV6-3	TRBJ2-7	ASSYDSLDEQY
TRBV2	TRBJ2-5	ASSEDKETQY
TRBV5-1	TRBJ2-5	ASSLAARSGGAETQY
TRBV5-1	TRBJ2-1	ASSLARLGGDEQF
TRBV25-1	TRBJ1-4	ASSEYVSGEKLF
TRBV5-5	TRBJ1-5	ASSLEFARGPQPQH